The 32 T cell receptor beta chains given below trace back to one sample, sequenced in a study of T cell responses to AZD1222 COVID-19 vaccine. Repertoires were generated with immunoSEQ multiplex PCR, while TCRdb's copy carries only in-frame clones and drops some. The top ten hold about 1.1% of the sample, which has some 130,000 clones, 80% to 95% seen once. Sequencing was performed on peripheral blood, taken 28 days after the second AZD1222 dose. These receptors were taken from an adult who received the AZD1222 COVID-19 vaccine.

This clone was counted once. The rearrangement joins TRBV6-2 or TRBV6-3 to TRBJ2-7; D is unresolved. V lost 0 bases to trimming and J lost 4 bases, with 16 bases between them. CDR3 size: 16 residues. Germline CDR1 is MNHEY and CDR2 is SVGEGT. The CDR3 region has the DNA TGTGCCAGCAGTTACTCGAAGAAGAGTGGGGATTACGAGCAGTACTTC. This sequence encodes CASSYSKKSGDYEQYF.

The gene calls are TRBV11-3 and TRBJ2-1; 8 bases are a match to TRBD1. CDR1 and CDR2 from the germline V gene are SGHNT and YENEEA. This CDR3 has 15 residues. The V segment lost 10 bases and the J segment 3 bases; nucleotides outside the gene matches: 11. The CDR3 nucleotides are TGTGCCATCCCCCCCAGGACAGGGTTCTACAATGAGCAGTTCTTC. Its protein product is CAIPPRTGFYNEQFF. The full variable domain, in which reference TRBV11-3 and TRBJ2-1 provide the parts outside the CDR3, is EAGVVQSPRYKIIEKKQPVAFWCNPISGHNTLYWYLQNLGQGPELLIRYENEEAVDDSQLPKDRFSAERLKGVDSTLKIQPAELGDSAVYLCAIPPRTGFYNEQFFGPGTRLTVL.

This clone was recorded a few times. The V and J genes are TRBV6-1 and TRBJ1-1; D not resolved. The CDR3 extends over 14 amino acids. Between the trimmed V and J ends, which lost 2 bases and 1 base, there was a span of 8 bases. Looked up from germline, CDR1 is MNHNS and CDR2 is SASEGT. CDR3 sequence (DNA): TGTGCCAGCAGTGAAATCTTCCGGAACACTGAAGCTTTCTTT. Amino acid sequence: CASSEIFRNTEAFF.

The chain carries TRBV29-1 and TRBJ2-3; D is perhaps TRBD1 or TRBD2 (5 bases each). Germline V gives CDR1 SQVTM, CDR2 ANQGSEA. This CDR3 is built from 10 residues. Trimming took 5 bases from V and 6 from J, leaving 6 bases between them. The DNA for the CDR3 is TGCAGCGTTCGGGGCGATACGCAGTATTTT. It codes for CSVRGDTQYF.

This clone was seen more than once but under ten times. V and J are TRBV6-2 or TRBV6-3 and TRBJ2-2; 8 bases align to TRBD2. The CDR3 contains 14 residues. Germline V CDR1 and CDR2: MNHEY, SVGEGT. With V trimmed by 5 bases and J by 4 bases, 3 bases remained unmatched. Here the CDR3 DNA reads TGTGCCAGCAGTCAACTAGCGGTCACCGGGGAGCTGTTTTTT. This codes for CASSQLAVTGELFF.

This chain connects TRBV19 to TRBJ2-3; TRBD2 agrees at 7 bases. CDR1 LNHDA and CDR2 SQIVND come from the germline V gene (reference sequence). J was trimmed by 2 bases and V by 7 bases; bases with no gene match: 9. This CDR3 spans 15 amino acids. The CDR3 region is CASTLSAGLTDTQYF. CDR3 sequence (DNA): TGTGCCAGTACGCTCTCAGCGGGACTCACAGATACGCAGTATTTT.

V is TRBV18 and J is TRBJ2-1; 12 bases map to TRBD2. Per the germline V gene, CDR1 is KGHSH and CDR2 is LQKENI. Unmatched junction bases numbered 8, after V lost 6 bases and J lost 5 bases. CDR3 length equals 16 residues. This CDR3 is CASSKTSGGLNNEQFF. The CDR3 DNA is TGTGCCAGCTCTAAAACTAGCGGGGGGTTAAACAATGAGCAGTTCTTC.

This chain uses TRBV10-3 with TRBJ1-1; possibly TRBD1 for D (5 bases). V lost 10 bases to trimming and J lost 0 bases, with 18 bases between them. CDR3 size: 15 residues. CDR1 and CDR2 (germline): ENHRY, SYGVKD. The CDR3, as DNA: TGTGCCACCACCTTCTCAGGGAACATGAACACTGAAGCTTTCTTT. Translated, it gives CATTFSGNMNTEAFF.

V and J are TRBV5-6 and TRBJ1-4, with 7 bases lining up with TRBD1. CDR1 SGHDT and CDR2 YYEEEE come from the germline V gene. The V segment lost 0 bases and the J segment 8 bases; nucleotides outside the gene matches: 7. The CDR3 is 15 amino acids. CDR3 loop: CASSLARDRGEKLFF. CDR3 DNA: TGTGCCAGCAGCTTGGCCCGGGACAGAGGAGAAAAACTGTTTTTT.

This chain links TRBV5-4 with TRBJ2-7; no reliable D call. Trimming shortened V by 4 bases and J by 0 bases, and 2 bases separated the two germline ends. The CDR3 covers 11 residues. Germline V CDR1 and CDR2: SGHNT, YYREEE (reference sequence). In nucleotides, the CDR3 is TGTGCCAGCAGCGACTCCTACGAGCAGTACTTC. Encoded protein: CASSDSYEQYF.

The CDR3 bases are TGTGCCAGCAGCTCCCCTGGGGGCGAGGATGAAGCTTTCTTT. Its protein is CASSSPGGEDEAFF. V gene TRBV7-9 combines with J gene TRBJ1-1, with D possibly TRBD1 on 6 matching bases. V lost 4 bases to trimming and J lost 7 bases, with 16 bases between them. The CDR3 totals 14 residues. Germline values: CDR1 SEHNR, CDR2 FQNEAQ (reference sequence).

V is TRBV9 and J is TRBJ1-3; D possibly corresponds to TRBD1 (5 bases). Trimming cost V 3 bases and J 0 bases, with 10 bases left between them. Germline CDR1 reads SGDLS; CDR2 reads YYNGEE. CDR3 size: 15 residues. The CDR3 coding sequence is TGTGCCAGCAGCGCACAGGCCCTCTCTGGAAACACCATATATTTT. Its protein is CASSAQALSGNTIYF.

The genes are TRBV30 and TRBJ1-3; the match to TRBD1 covers 11 bases. Germline V gene data show CDR1 as GTSNPN and CDR2 as SVGIG (reference sequence). This CDR3 has 15 residues. Trimming removed 3 bases from V and 4 bases from J; junction bases left unmatched: 5. CDR3 region: CAWRDRGRSGNTIYF. The CDR3 DNA follows: TGTGCCTGGAGGGACAGGGGGCGATCCGGAAACACCATATATTTT.

The chain employs TRBV5-6 and TRBJ1-1, with 8 bases that match TRBD1. The trim removed 4 bases at V and 0 bases at J, leaving 2 bases unmatched. Germline V gene data show CDR1 as SGHDT and CDR2 as YYEEEE. The CDR3 is 14 amino acids. In DNA, the CDR3 is TGTGCCAGCAGCGGGGGACAGGTGAACACTGAAGCTTTCTTT. This gives the protein CASSGGQVNTEAFF.

The chain carries TRBV7-8 and TRBJ1-6, with TRBD1 as a possible D gene (5 bases). Per the germline V gene, CDR1 is SGHVS and CDR2 is FQNEAQ. The CDR3 consists of 13 residues. V was cut by 5 bases and J by 10 bases, with 12 bases left in between. The CDR3 DNA sequence: TGTGCCAGCAGCCAAGGATGGGGGTCACCCCTCCACTTT. Translating it yields CASSQGWGSPLHF.

V and J are TRBV18 and TRBJ1-1, with 8 bases matching TRBD1. Germline lookup yields CDR1 KGHSH and CDR2 LQKENI. With 5 bases clipped from V and 5 bases from J, the junction kept 7 bases outside the gene matches. The CDR3 sequence is 14 residues long. This chain's CDR3 is CASSSAGGNTEAFF. The CDR3 region has the DNA TGTGCCAGCTCATCAGCAGGGGGCAATACTGAAGCTTTCTTT.

The DNA of the CDR3 is TGTGCCAGCAGCTTAGCCTACAATGAGCAGTTCTTC. This translates into CASSLAYNEQFF. The rearrangement links TRBV11-3 to TRBJ2-1; D is uncertain. There are 12 residues in the CDR3. CDR1 SGHNT and CDR2 YENEEA come from the germline V gene. The ends were cut back, 1 base at V and 2 bases at J, with 0 bases in the middle.

The chain recombines TRBV7-9 with TRBJ1-1, with 10 bases lining up with TRBD1. This CDR3 spans 16 amino acids. J was trimmed by 3 bases and V by 3 bases; bases with no gene match: 7. CDR1 is SEHNR and CDR2 is FQNEAQ in the germline V gene (reference sequence). CDR3 sequence: CASSFYFGTGDTEAFF. CDR3 DNA: TGTGCCAGCAGCTTTTATTTCGGGACAGGGGACACTGAAGCTTTCTTT.

This clone was detected only once. The chain joins TRBV9 to TRBJ2-5; D is possibly TRBD2 (7 bases). CDR3 size: 14 residues. Trimming removed 0 bases at V and 10 bases at J, with 16 bases between. The V gene's germline CDR1 is SGDLS and CDR2 YYNGEE. The CDR3 DNA is TGTGCCAGCAGCGTAGTCGGGGGGCTTGGCGACCAGTACTTC. Its translation: CASSVVGGLGDQYF. Using reference TRBV9 and TRBJ2-5 for the parts outside the CDR3, the full variable domain is DSGVTQTPKHLITATGQRVTLRCSPRSGDLSVYWYQQSLDQGLQFLIQYYNGEERAKGNILERFSAQQFPDLHSELNLSSLELGDSALYFCASSVVGGLGDQYFGPGTRLLVL.

The chain recombines TRBV28 with TRBJ1-2, with 7 bases identical to TRBD1. With V trimmed by 6 bases and J by 1 base, 11 bases remained unmatched. Germline CDR1 reads MDHEN; CDR2 reads SYDVKM. CDR3 length: 16 amino acids. The CDR3, as DNA: TGTGCCAGCAGGGGACGGGGACAGCAATTTAACTATGGCTACACCTTC. It yields the protein CASRGRGQQFNYGYTF.

In DNA, the CDR3 is TGTGCCAGCAGTTACATCGGACCCCCAAACACTGAAGCTTTCTTT. Its translation: CASSYIGPPNTEAFF. This rearrangement joins TRBV6-2 or TRBV6-3 to TRBJ1-1; unclear D gene. Germline loops: CDR1 MNHEY, CDR2 SVGEGT. Deletions cut 2 bases from V and 2 bases from J, with 12 bases between. The CDR3 extends over 15 amino acids.

The chain recombines TRBV14 with TRBJ1-5; D is unresolved. The germline V gene encodes CDR1 SGHDN and CDR2 FVKESK. This CDR3 has 15 residues. The V gene lost 2 bases and the J gene lost 3 bases, with 11 bases spanning the gap. In DNA, the CDR3 is TGTGCCAGCAGCCAATTTCTACGCGTCAATCAGCCCCAGCATTTT. Its translation is CASSQFLRVNQPQHF.

This clone appeared a single time. The chain employs TRBV6-1 and TRBJ1-1; D remains ambiguous. The ends were cut back, 1 base at V and 2 bases at J, with 5 bases in the middle. The germline CDR1 and CDR2 sequences are MNHNS and SASEGT. CDR3 length equals 13 residues. The CDR3 region has the DNA TGTGCCAGCAGTGAAGACAAAAACACTGAAGCTTTCTTT. Encoded protein: CASSEDKNTEAFF.

This rearrangement joins TRBV12-3 or TRBV12-4 to TRBJ2-7; weak D call: TRBD1 (5 bases). V gave up 5 bases and J gave up 7 bases, with 15 bases separating them. This CDR3 has 13 amino acids. The DNA for the CDR3 is TGTGCCAGCAGTCCCAGGACATTGAGGGAGCAGTACTTC. As protein: CASSPRTLREQYF.

The chain links TRBV3-1 (or the pseudogene TRBV3-2) to TRBJ2-5; 7 bases fit TRBD1. This CDR3 has 18 amino acids. The germline V gene has CDR1 LGHDT and CDR2 YNNKEL (reference sequence). The V gene end was trimmed by 0 bases and the J gene end by 1 base; junction bases not matched to a gene: 11. The CDR3: CASSQDRTRGQPQETQYF. CDR3 in DNA: TGTGCCAGCAGCCAAGATCGAACCCGGGGACAGCCCCAAGAGACCCAGTACTTC.

The chain has TRBV9 and TRBJ2-5; TRBD2 agrees at 11 bases. CDR1 is SGDLS, CDR2 YYNGEE, per germline. This CDR3 spans 15 amino acids. With 0 bases clipped from V and 4 bases from J, the junction kept 2 bases outside the gene matches. CDR3: CASSVASGGSETQYF. In nucleotides, the CDR3 is TGTGCCAGCAGCGTAGCTAGCGGGGGGTCAGAGACCCAGTACTTC.

The CDR3 is CASSLGLADYNEQFF. The CDR3 DNA reads as TGTGCCAGCAGCTTAGGTCTAGCGGATTACAATGAGCAGTTCTTC. The chain uses TRBV7-9 and TRBJ2-1, with TRBD2 matching over 7 bases. Trimming at V came to 1 base and at J to 4 bases, leaving 4 bases not matched to a gene. The germline gives CDR1 SEHNR, CDR2 FQNEAQ (reference sequence). CDR3 length: 15 residues.

The rearrangement joins TRBV4-3 to TRBJ1-1; no definite D call. This CDR3 has 13 residues. Germline CDR1 is LGHNA and CDR2 is YSLEER. V lost 1 base and J lost 3, with 6 bases in between. In DNA, the CDR3 is TGCGCCAGCAGCCAAGTCGAGGACACTGAAGCTTTCTTT. This translates into CASSQVEDTEAFF.

This chain uses TRBV9 with TRBJ2-3; TRBD1 matches 8 bases. CDR1 is SGDLS, CDR2 YYNGEE, per germline. V shed 4 bases and J 3 bases; nucleotides not matched to a gene: 7. The CDR3 covers 15 residues. The CDR3 reads CASSPRTGRTDTQYF. DNA of the CDR3: TGTGCCAGCAGCCCCCGGACAGGGCGTACAGATACGCAGTATTTT.

The chain carries TRBV18 and TRBJ2-5; no clear D. The germline V gene encodes CDR1 KGHSH and CDR2 LQKENI. CDR3 length: 14 residues. Trimming left V 2 bases short and J 2 bases short, with 9 bases between. The CDR3 DNA reads as TGTGCCAGCTCACCAATGGCGGTACAAGAGACCCAGTACTTC. This encodes CASSPMAVQETQYF.

This chain links TRBV7-9 with TRBJ2-7; 9 bases map to TRBD1. V lost 5 bases to trimming and J lost 4 bases; unmatched junction nucleotides: 6. The length of the CDR3 is 14 residues. Germline assignment: CDR1 SEHNR and CDR2 FQNEAQ (reference sequence). The CDR3 is CASSHGTGRYEQYF. The DNA for the CDR3 is TGTGCCAGCAGCCATGGGACAGGGAGGTACGAGCAGTACTTC.

The chain links TRBV7-3 to TRBJ2-2, with 8 bases matching TRBD1. The CDR3 loop spans 14 amino acids. Germline CDR1 SGHTA, CDR2 FQGTGA. The ends lost 4 bases at V and 4 bases at J; junction bases unmatched: 2. The CDR3 DNA reads TGTGCCAGCAGCTCGACAGGGGTCACCGGGGAGCTGTTTTTT. Protein: CASSSTGVTGELFF.